A single sample gave rise to the 32 T cell receptor beta chains below, sequenced in a study of blood T cells in healthy people across ages. PCR was performed a second time for about 7 to 12 cycles using a sample-barcoded 5' primer and a J-beta primer mix. Each CDR3 protein is one row after TCRdb ran MiXCR on the 5' RACE reads. Among hundreds of thousands of distinct CDR3 sequences listed, approximately 30% were seen once. The specimen sequenced was blood. These receptors all come from a woman at least 80 years old in good health.

Many counts were recorded for this clonotype. The chain uses TRBV5-1 and TRBJ2-3; 7 bases fit TRBD2. V shed 0 bases, J shed 1 base, and the junction held 2 bases outside the gene matches. The CDR3 sequence is 15 residues long. In germline, CDR1 is SGHRS, CDR2 YFSETQ. As DNA, the CDR3 is TGCGCCAGCAGCTTGGGCAGCGGGGGCACAGATACGCAGTATTTT. Translation: CASSLGSGGTDTQYF.

This clonotype occurred a few times. The rearrangement links TRBV5-1 to TRBJ1-1; the match to TRBD1 covers 9 bases. Per the germline V gene, CDR1 is SGHRS and CDR2 is YFSETQ. With 4 bases clipped from V and 5 bases from J, the junction kept 9 bases outside the gene matches. The CDR3 covers 15 residues. The CDR3 spells CASSPGTGRITEAFF. In DNA form, the CDR3 reads TGCGCCAGCAGCCCTGGGACAGGGAGGATAACTGAAGCTTTCTTT.

This clonotype was seen repeatedly, ten times or more. V gene TRBV10-3 combines with J gene TRBJ1-2; D possibly corresponds to TRBD1 (6 bases). Trimming pared 8 bases from V and 2 bases from J, leaving 18 bases between. The CDR3 consists of 15 residues. Germline V gives CDR1 ENHRY, CDR2 SYGVKD. DNA of the CDR3: TGTGCCATCCAGGGGACACCCGAAGGGAACTATGGCTACACCTTC. This encodes CAIQGTPEGNYGYTF.

V gene TRBV7-8 combines with J gene TRBJ1-1; tentative D call: TRBD1 (6 bases). Trimming shortened V by 5 bases and J by 1 base, and 17 bases separated the two germline ends. CDR1 and CDR2 (germline): SGHVS, FQNEAQ. The CDR3 is made up of 16 amino acids. This CDR3 reads CASSPYYGRGNTEAFF. For the CDR3, the DNA is TGTGCCAGCAGCCCCTACTACGGCAGGGGGAACACTGAAGCTTTCTTT.

The table lists this clonotype with many counts. CDR3 amino acids: CASRRTSGGAGEQFF. DNA for the CDR3: TGTGCCAGCAGGCGTACTAGCGGGGGGGCCGGGGAGCAGTTCTTC. The rearrangement links TRBV6-6 to TRBJ2-1; 13 bases align to TRBD2. From germline, CDR1 is MNHNY and CDR2 SVGAGI (reference sequence). Trimming removed 6 bases from V and 10 bases from J; junction bases left unmatched: 9. This CDR3 has 15 amino acids.

In regard to this clonotype: A much larger clone sits a single nucleotide away, making a read error possible. This chain uses TRBV6-5 with TRBJ2-1; D unresolved. Deletions cut 5 bases from V and 6 bases from J, with 14 bases between. CDR3 length: 14 residues. Germline CDR1 reads MNHEY; CDR2 reads SVGAGI. As DNA, the CDR3 is TGTGCCAGCAGTGACTGGAGTCTGCGCAATGAGCAGTTCTTC. This translates into CASSDWSLRNEQFF.

Many counts were recorded for this clonotype. This chain joins TRBV28 and TRBJ2-1; TRBD1 aligns across 8 bases. J gave up 1 base and V 5 bases, and 7 bases lay outside the gene matches. CDR3 length: 16 amino acids. CDR1 and CDR2 (germline): MDHEN, SYDVKM. Written as DNA, the CDR3 is TGTGCCAGCAGTCCCCACGGGACAGGTTCCTACAATGAGCAGTTCTTC. This gives the protein CASSPHGTGSYNEQFF.

This chain connects TRBV12-3 or TRBV12-4 to TRBJ2-7; D ambiguous. The length of the CDR3 is 13 residues. V lost 3 bases to trimming and J lost 6 bases, with 12 bases between them. CDR3 sequence (DNA): TGTGCCAGCAGTTTGGCGGACGTCGGCGAGCAGTACTTC. Protein sequence: CASSLADVGEQYF.

This clonotype was picked up many times. Being one base from a much bigger clone, this may be a read error. The chain couples TRBV9 to TRBJ2-1; 7 nucleotides agree with TRBD2. The J call may be mistaken, given a closer DNA end match to TRBJ2-7. The CDR3 length is 15 residues. Germline V gene data show CDR1 as SGDLS and CDR2 as YYNGEE. Written as DNA, the CDR3 is TGTGCCAGCAGCGTACGGCTAGCGGCGTACAATGAGCAGTACTTC. Protein: CASSVRLAAYNEQYF.

In this sample, this clonotype turned up many times. The chain has TRBV4-2 and TRBJ2-6; 7 bases line up with TRBD2. Germline values: CDR1 LGHNA, CDR2 YNFKEQ. J lost 0 bases, V lost 1 base, and 6 bases had no gene match. The CDR3 is 18 residues long. CDR3 amino acids: CASSQAAGRHSGANVLTF. The DNA of the CDR3 is TGTGCCAGCAGCCAAGCGGCCGGGAGGCACTCTGGGGCCAACGTCCTGACTTTC.

This CDR3 is CASSLPGEGEYEQYF. The CDR3 bases are TGTGCCAGCAGCTTGCCCGGGGAGGGGGAATACGAGCAGTACTTC. The J gene is TRBJ2-7, the V gene TRBV5-6; TRBD2 might be the D (7 bases). V dropped 1 base and J dropped 4 bases, with 15 bases sitting between them. Germline V gene sequence: CDR1 SGHDT, CDR2 YYEEEE. The CDR3 consists of 15 residues. Looking up the rest from reference TRBV5-6 and TRBJ2-7 gives the full variable domain: DAGVTQSPTHLIKTRGQQVTLRCSPKSGHDTVSWYQQALGQGPQFIFQYYEEEERQRGNFPDRFSGHQFPNYSSELNVNALLLGDSALYLCASSLPGEGEYEQYFGPGTRLTVT.

Turning to this clonotype: The CDR3 does not end in the conserved phenylalanine or tryptophan, so this is likely a read error. This chain uses TRBV27 with TRBJ1-5; D is ambiguous. The CDR3 totals 13 residues. CDR1 and CDR2 from the germline V gene are MNHEY and SMNVEV (reference sequence). CDR3 residues: CAGSMGSVLPQHL. The DNA for the CDR3 is TGTGCCGGCAGCATGGGATCAGTTCTGCCCCAGCATTTG.

This clonotype was observed a few times. This chain connects TRBV7-9 to TRBJ2-2; TRBD2 agrees at 8 bases. The CDR3 consists of 16 residues. The germline V gene has CDR1 SEHNR and CDR2 FQNEAQ (reference sequence). V was pared by 7 bases and J by 6 bases, with 13 bases of the junction left unmatched. CDR3 loop: CASISPTSAASGELFF. The CDR3 DNA follows: TGTGCCAGCATCTCTCCGACTAGCGCGGCTTCCGGGGAGCTGTTTTTT. The whole variable domain, filled in from reference TRBV7-9 and TRBJ2-2, reads DTGVSQNPRHKITKRGQNVTFRCDPISEHNRLYWYRQTLGQGPEFLTYFQNEAQLEKSRLLSDRFSAERPKGSFSTLEIQRTEQGDSAMYLCASISPTSAASGELFFGEGSRLTVL.

This clonotype has more than one count but fewer than ten. The J gene is TRBJ1-2, the V gene TRBV5-1; 9 positions match TRBD1. CDR1 and CDR2 (germline): SGHRS, YFSETQ. The V and J ends lost 4 bases and 7 bases, in that order; junction bases with no gene match: 11. The CDR3 has 15 amino acids. CDR3 protein: CASSPTTGGAGGYTF. DNA for the CDR3: TGCGCCAGCAGCCCCACTACAGGGGGCGCGGGTGGCTACACCTTC.

With regard to this clonotype: This may be a read error: a much more frequent sequence differs by one nucleotide. The chain employs TRBV12-3 or TRBV12-4 and TRBJ2-1; TRBD2 might be the D (5 bases). CDR3 length equals 13 residues. The ends were cut back, 3 bases at V and 13 bases at J, with 16 bases in the middle. Here the CDR3 reads CASSFLLGETQFF. The CDR3 DNA is TGTGCCAGCAGTTTTCTCCTGGGAGAGACCCAGTTCTTC.

This chain uses TRBV24-1 with TRBJ2-1; 7 nucleotides align to TRBD2. Unmatched junction bases numbered 4, after V lost 4 bases and J lost 2 bases. The germline V gene has CDR1 KGHDR and CDR2 SFDVKD. The CDR3 length is 15 residues. The CDR3 spells CATSDGGIPYNEQFF. CDR3 sequence (DNA): TGTGCCACCAGTGACGGGGGGATCCCCTACAATGAGCAGTTCTTC.

This clonotype was observed a single time. This may arise from a read error, as a much more abundant clone is one base away. The chain employs TRBV10-3 and TRBJ1-2, with a weak D call TRBD1 (5 bases). Trimming removed 6 bases from V and 7 bases from J, with 15 bases in between. Germline V gene data show CDR1 as ENHRY and CDR2 as SYGVKD. The CDR3 runs to 13 residues. CDR3 loop: CAIRGPGSSGYTF. Here the CDR3 DNA reads TGTGCCATCAGGGGGCCCGGGTCCAGTGGCTACACCTTC.

This clonotype was recorded many times. The chain joins TRBV20-1 to TRBJ1-5; D call uncertain. CDR1 is DFQATT and CDR2 is SNEGSKA in the germline V gene (reference sequence). Trimming removed 4 bases from V and 4 bases from J, with 11 bases in between. The CDR3 loop spans 13 amino acids. The CDR3 DNA sequence: TGCAGTGCTACCCCTGGGTCGAATCAGCCCCAGCATTTT. This gives the protein CSATPGSNQPQHF.

This clonotype has more than one count but fewer than ten. V and J are TRBV27 and TRBJ2-2; D unclear. The CDR3 spans 14 residues. Germline V lookup: CDR1 MNHEY, CDR2 SMNVEV (reference sequence). V was pared by 4 bases and J by 1 base, with 7 bases between. DNA for the CDR3: TGTGCCAGCAGTTACATCCAGAACACCGGGGAGCTGTTTTTT. Protein product: CASSYIQNTGELFF.

This clonotype has a count of ten or more. The chain couples TRBV20-1 to TRBJ2-5, with D tentatively TRBD1 (5 bases). Germline V CDR1 and CDR2: DFQATT, SNEGSKA (reference sequence). The CDR3 spans 11 residues. CDR3 sequence (DNA): TGCAGCGAACAGGACCAAGAGACCCAGTACTTC. Its protein product is CSEQDQETQYF.

This clonotype occurred a few times. V and J are TRBV6-1 and TRBJ1-2, with D maybe TRBD1 (5 bases). Trimming left V 7 bases short and J 7 bases short, with 19 bases between. CDR1 is MNHNS and CDR2 is SASEGT in the germline V gene. The CDR3 totals 14 residues. Here the CDR3 reads CASTPRGLLGGYTF. The DNA of the CDR3 is TGTGCCAGCACTCCCCGGGGGTTGCTGGGTGGCTACACCTTC.

Points on this clonotype: Being one base from a much bigger clone, this may be a read error. The V call is TRBV27, the J call TRBJ1-2; 8 nucleotides match TRBD1. CDR3 length: 13 residues. CDR1 MNHEY and CDR2 SMNVEV come from the germline V gene (reference sequence). CDR3 in DNA: TGTACCAGCACAGGACAGGGAGAGAATGGCTACACCTTC. As protein: CTSTGQGENGYTF.

A remark on this clonotype: Given a much more abundant clone one base away, this may be a read error. This chain connects TRBV5-1 to TRBJ1-1; D call uncertain. CDR3 length: 15 residues. The germline V gene has CDR1 SGHRS and CDR2 YFSETQ. The CDR3 sequence is CASNLDDPGGTEAFF. In nucleotides, the CDR3 is TGCGCCAGCAACTTGGATGACCCGGGCGGGACTGAAGCTTTCTTT.

This clonotype was recorded at least ten times. The chain is built from TRBV5-1 and TRBJ2-7, with D possibly being TRBD1 or TRBD2 (5 bases each). The CDR3 spans 15 residues. CDR1 and CDR2 (germline): SGHRS, YFSETQ. The germline V and J ends were trimmed by 1 base and 5 bases, with 16 bases remaining between them. CDR3 DNA: TGCGCCAGCAGCTTGACGTGGGGCGGACTCCACGAGCAGTACTTC. As protein: CASSLTWGGLHEQYF.

V gene TRBV5-6 combines with J gene TRBJ1-6, with D unresolved. The V end lost 5 bases, the J end lost 7 bases, and 10 bases lay between the germline ends. CDR1 and CDR2 (germline): SGHDT, YYEEEE. The CDR3 spans 13 residues. The CDR3 is CASRSWGNSPLHF. The CDR3 region has the DNA TGTGCCAGCAGGTCTTGGGGAAATTCACCCCTCCACTTT.

Comment on this clonotype: This may be a read error: a much more frequent sequence differs by one nucleotide. V is TRBV20-1 and J is TRBJ2-5; 11 nucleotides agree with TRBD2. The CDR3 length is 15 residues. Germline assignment: CDR1 DFQATT and CDR2 SNEGSKA (reference sequence). The CDR3 DNA sequence: TGCAGCCGAGGGGGTTTAGCGGGGGGGAAGTACGGGCAGTACTTC. Its protein is CSRGGLAGGKYGQYF.

In this sample, this clonotype turned up a few times. The chain combines TRBV24-1 with TRBJ2-2, with TRBD1 matching over 9 bases. Losses at the gene ends were 3 bases for V and 5 bases for J; bases not matched to a gene: 3. This CDR3 is 15 amino acids long. Germline assignment: CDR1 KGHDR and CDR2 SFDVKD. In nucleotides, the CDR3 is TGTGCCACCAGTGATGCCGGGACAGGGACCGGGGAGCTGTTTTTT. Translated, it gives CATSDAGTGTGELFF.

This clonotype was detected ten times or more. The gene calls are TRBV12-3 or TRBV12-4 and TRBJ2-3; 11 bases are a match to TRBD2. Trimming at V came to 7 bases and at J to 2 bases, leaving 5 bases not matched to a gene. This CDR3 contains 15 residues. CDR3 nucleotides: TGTGCCAGCACCCTAGCGGGGGGATTCACAGATACGCAGTATTTT. Amino acids: CASTLAGGFTDTQYF.

This clonotype turned up a few times. The J gene is TRBJ1-2, the V gene TRBV11-2; D perhaps matches TRBD1 (6 bases). Trimming cost V 4 bases and J 3 bases, with 12 bases left between them. From germline, CDR1 is SGHAT and CDR2 FQNNGV. The CDR3 covers 14 residues. CDR3 DNA: TGTGCCAGCAGCTCCTGGACAGTTGACTATGGCTACACCTTC. It encodes CASSSWTVDYGYTF.

The rearrangement links TRBV3-1 to TRBJ1-3, with D tentatively TRBD1 (5 bases). The length of the CDR3 is 16 residues. Germline V gives CDR1 LGHDT, CDR2 YNNKEL (reference sequence). V shed 1 base and J shed 7 bases, with 17 bases lying between them. The CDR3 sequence: CASSQVRKRSGNTIYF. CDR3 DNA sequence: TGTGCCAGCAGCCAAGTGCGGAAGCGCTCAGGGAACACCATATATTTT.

This clonotype was seen more than once but under ten times. A junction end diverges from the germline sequence, so it may reflect a read error. The V call is TRBV4-2, the J call TRBJ1-1; the D is unclear. Germline V CDR1 and CDR2: LGHNA, YNFKEQ. The CDR3 extends over 15 amino acids. DNA of the CDR3: TGTGCCTGCAGCCCCGGGTTCCAGAGGAACACTGAAGCTTTCTTT. Its protein is CACSPGFQRNTEAFF.

Only a few counts were recorded for this clonotype. V usage is TRBV9 and J usage is TRBJ1-1; TRBD1 might be the D (6 bases). The CDR3 has 15 amino acids. Germline V CDR1 and CDR2: SGDLS, YYNGEE. V was shortened by 0 bases and J by 0 bases, with 9 bases between the two germline ends. CDR3 nucleotide sequence: TGTGCCAGCAGCGTAGTGGGGGCAGTGAACACTGAAGCTTTCTTT. It codes for CASSVVGAVNTEAFF. Full variable domain (outside the CDR3, taken from reference TRBV9 and TRBJ1-1): DSGVTQTPKHLITATGQRVTLRCSPRSGDLSVYWYQQSLDQGLQFLIQYYNGEERAKGNILERFSAQQFPDLHSELNLSSLELGDSALYFCASSVVGAVNTEAFFGQGTRLTVV.